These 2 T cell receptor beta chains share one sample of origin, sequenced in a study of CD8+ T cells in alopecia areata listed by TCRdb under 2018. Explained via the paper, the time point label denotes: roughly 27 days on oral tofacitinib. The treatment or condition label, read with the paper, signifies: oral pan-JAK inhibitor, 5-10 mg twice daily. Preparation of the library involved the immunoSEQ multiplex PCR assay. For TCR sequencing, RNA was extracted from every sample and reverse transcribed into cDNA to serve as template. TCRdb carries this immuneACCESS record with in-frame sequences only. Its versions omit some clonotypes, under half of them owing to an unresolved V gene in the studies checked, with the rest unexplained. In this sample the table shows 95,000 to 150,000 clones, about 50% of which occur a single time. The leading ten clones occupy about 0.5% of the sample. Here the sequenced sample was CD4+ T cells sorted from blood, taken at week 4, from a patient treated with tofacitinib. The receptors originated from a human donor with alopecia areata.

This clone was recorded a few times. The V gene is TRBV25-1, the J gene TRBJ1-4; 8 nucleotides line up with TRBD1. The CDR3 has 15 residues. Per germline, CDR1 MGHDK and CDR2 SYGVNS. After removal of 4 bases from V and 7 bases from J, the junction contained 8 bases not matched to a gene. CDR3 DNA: TGTGCCAGCAGTGTAAGCACAGGGGGGGTTGAAAAACTGTTTTTT. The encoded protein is CASSVSTGGVEKLFF.

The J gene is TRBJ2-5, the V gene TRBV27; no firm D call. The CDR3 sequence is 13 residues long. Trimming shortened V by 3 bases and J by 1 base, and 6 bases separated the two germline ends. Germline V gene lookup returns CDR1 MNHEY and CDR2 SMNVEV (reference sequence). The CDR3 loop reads CASSFLTQETQYF. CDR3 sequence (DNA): TGTGCCAGCAGTTTCTTGACCCAAGAGACCCAGTACTTC.